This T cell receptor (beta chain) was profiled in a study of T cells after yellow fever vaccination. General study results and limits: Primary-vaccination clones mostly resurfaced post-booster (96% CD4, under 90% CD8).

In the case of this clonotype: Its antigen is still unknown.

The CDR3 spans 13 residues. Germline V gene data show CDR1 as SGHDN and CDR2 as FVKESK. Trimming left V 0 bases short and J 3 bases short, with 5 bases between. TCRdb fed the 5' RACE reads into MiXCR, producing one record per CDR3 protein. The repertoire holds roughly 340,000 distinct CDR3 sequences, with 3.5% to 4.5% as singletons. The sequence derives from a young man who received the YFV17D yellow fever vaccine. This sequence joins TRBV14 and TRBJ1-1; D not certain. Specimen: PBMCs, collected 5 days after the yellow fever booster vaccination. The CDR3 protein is CASSQDLDTEAFF. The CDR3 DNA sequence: TGTGCCAGCAGCCAAGATCTGGACACTGAAGCTTTCTTT.